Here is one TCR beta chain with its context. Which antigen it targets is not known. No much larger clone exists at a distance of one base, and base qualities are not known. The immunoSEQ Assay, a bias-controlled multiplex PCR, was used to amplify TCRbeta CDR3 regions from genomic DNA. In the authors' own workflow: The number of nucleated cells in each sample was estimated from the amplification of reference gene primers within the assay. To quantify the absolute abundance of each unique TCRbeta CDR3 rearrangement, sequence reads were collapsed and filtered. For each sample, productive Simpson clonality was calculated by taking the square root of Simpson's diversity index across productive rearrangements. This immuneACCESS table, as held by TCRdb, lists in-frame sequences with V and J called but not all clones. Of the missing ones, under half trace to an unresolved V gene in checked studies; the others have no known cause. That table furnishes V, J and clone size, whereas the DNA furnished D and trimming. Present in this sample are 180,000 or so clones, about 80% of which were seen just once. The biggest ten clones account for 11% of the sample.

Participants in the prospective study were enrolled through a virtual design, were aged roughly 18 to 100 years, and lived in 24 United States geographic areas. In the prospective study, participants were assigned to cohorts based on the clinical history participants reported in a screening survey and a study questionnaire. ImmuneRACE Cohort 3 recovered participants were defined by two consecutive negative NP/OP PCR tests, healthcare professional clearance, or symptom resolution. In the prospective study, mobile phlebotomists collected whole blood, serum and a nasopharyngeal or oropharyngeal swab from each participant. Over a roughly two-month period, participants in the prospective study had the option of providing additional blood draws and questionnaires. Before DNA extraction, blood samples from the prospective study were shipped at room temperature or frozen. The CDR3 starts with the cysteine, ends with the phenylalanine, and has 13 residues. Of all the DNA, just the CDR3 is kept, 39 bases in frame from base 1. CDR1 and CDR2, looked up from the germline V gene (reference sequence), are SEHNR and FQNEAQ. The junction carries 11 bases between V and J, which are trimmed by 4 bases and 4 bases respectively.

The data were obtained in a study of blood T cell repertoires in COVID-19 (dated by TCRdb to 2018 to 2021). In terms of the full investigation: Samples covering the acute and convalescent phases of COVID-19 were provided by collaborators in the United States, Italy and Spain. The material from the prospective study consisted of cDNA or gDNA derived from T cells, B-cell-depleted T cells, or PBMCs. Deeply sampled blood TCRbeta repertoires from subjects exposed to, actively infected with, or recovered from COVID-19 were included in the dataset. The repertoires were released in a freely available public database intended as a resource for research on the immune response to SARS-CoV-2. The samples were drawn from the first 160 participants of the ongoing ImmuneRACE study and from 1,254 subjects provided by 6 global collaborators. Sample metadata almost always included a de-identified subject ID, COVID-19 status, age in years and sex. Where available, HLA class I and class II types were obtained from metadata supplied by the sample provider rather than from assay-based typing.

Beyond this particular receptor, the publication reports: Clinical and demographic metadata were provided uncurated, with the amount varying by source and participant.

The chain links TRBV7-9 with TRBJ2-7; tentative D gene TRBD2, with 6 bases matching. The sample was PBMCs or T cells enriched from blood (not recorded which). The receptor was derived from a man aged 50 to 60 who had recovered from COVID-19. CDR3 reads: CASSSLARYEQYF. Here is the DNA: TGTGCCAGCAGCTCACTAGCTAGATACGAGCAGTACTTC.